Here is one T cell receptor beta chain with its context. The antigen is unknown. The data were obtained in a study of identical twins. Study-wide findings and caveats: Models underestimated how often monozygotic twins shared out-of-frame TCR alpha. Beta clonotypes that were abundant in cord blood contained fewer insertions, a pattern absent from memory repertoires. One should note that invariant MAIT and iNKT cells could partly confound zero-insertion analyses.

A single record per CDR3 protein comes from TCRdb applying MiXCR to the 5' RACE reads. Here the sample spans approximately 280,000 distinct CDR3 sequences, around 8.8% being singletons. CDR3 length equals 13 residues. Germline trimming cut 0 bases from V and 6 bases from J; bases unmatched to any gene: 2. Per germline, CDR1 SGHRS and CDR2 YFSETQ. The same data also contributed to another study, on yellow fever vaccine responses in identical twins.

The chain links TRBV5-1 to TRBJ2-7, with 8 bases identical to TRBD2. Sequencing used memory (CD45RO+) T cells sorted from blood. The source is a woman younger than 30 in good health. The CDR3 sequence: CASSLGLAGEQYF. CDR3 DNA: TGCGCCAGCAGCTTGGGGCTAGCGGGCGAGCAGTACTTC.